These 7 T cell receptor beta chains were all obtained from the same sample, sequenced in a study of CD8 T cells in Susac syndrome. Reverse transcription of 0.5 to 1 ug RNA used random hexamers. TCRdb itself ran the immunoSEQ multiplex PCR reads through MiXCR, one entry per CDR3 protein. The data show about 300,000 distinct CDR3 sequences, about 92% seen once. Sequencing was carried out using CD4+ T cells from PBMCs. Receptors originate from a human donor with multiple sclerosis.

The chain joins TRBV29-1 to TRBJ2-1, with TRBD2 matching 11 bases. J was trimmed by 7 bases and V by 6 bases; bases with no gene match: 11. The CDR3 has 15 residues. The germline CDR1 and CDR2 sequences are SQVTM and ANQGSEA. CDR3 loop: CSVFGLAGALNEQFF. CDR3 nucleotides: TGCAGCGTCTTCGGACTAGCGGGCGCGTTGAATGAGCAGTTCTTC.

The CDR3 bases are TGTGCCAGCAGCCAAAGGGCGGAATTCACAGATACGCAGTATTTT. The encoded protein is CASSQRAEFTDTQYF. The chain combines TRBV3-1 with TRBJ2-3; no reliable D call. Germline V gene lookup returns CDR1 LGHDT and CDR2 YNNKEL (reference sequence). The CDR3 loop spans 15 amino acids. The V gene lost 2 bases and the J gene lost 2 bases, with 11 bases spanning the gap.

The chain links TRBV3-1 to TRBJ2-7, with D possibly being TRBD1 (5 bases). CDR1 LGHDT and CDR2 YNNKEL come from the germline V gene (reference sequence). Between the trimmed V and J ends, which lost 11 bases and 2 bases, there was a span of 13 bases. The CDR3 spans 12 residues. The CDR3 is CAFEAGPYEQYF. CDR3 DNA sequence: TGTGCCTTCGAGGCAGGGCCCTACGAGCAGTACTTC.

The rearrangement links TRBV7-9 to TRBJ1-1, with D hard to call. Germline lookup yields CDR1 SEHNR and CDR2 FQNEAQ (reference sequence). The CDR3 consists of 15 residues. Trimming removed 7 bases at V and 0 bases at J, with 15 bases between. The CDR3 protein is CASTRPLLMNTEAFF. Written as DNA, the CDR3 is TGTGCCAGCACCCGGCCGTTACTGATGAACACTGAAGCTTTCTTT.

The chain links TRBV5-4 to TRBJ1-2, with 7 bases that match TRBD1. Germline V gene sequence: CDR1 SGHNT, CDR2 YYREEE (reference sequence). J was trimmed by 5 bases and V by 0 bases; bases with no gene match: 7. The CDR3 loop spans 15 amino acids. The CDR3 spells CASSLVRDSLYGYTF. Here the CDR3 DNA reads TGTGCCAGCAGCTTGGTCCGGGACAGCTTATATGGCTACACCTTC.

The chain employs TRBV7-2 and TRBJ1-3, with 8 bases identical to TRBD1. V was clipped by 1 base and J by 4 bases; unmatched bases: 6. The CDR3 has 16 residues. Germline loops: CDR1 SGHTA, CDR2 FQGNSA. Here the CDR3 DNA reads TGTGCCAGCAGCTTAGTGGGACAGGTTTCAGGAAACACCATATATTTT. Protein product: CASSLVGQVSGNTIYF.

The chain is built from TRBV30 and TRBJ2-3; TRBD1 aligns across 9 bases. This CDR3 region has 14 residues. Germline CDR1 and CDR2: GTSNPN and SVGIG (reference sequence). Trimming at V came to 5 bases and at J to 4 bases, leaving 7 bases not matched to a gene. The CDR3 here is CAWGQGFGADTQYF. In DNA form, the CDR3 reads TGTGCCTGGGGACAGGGGTTCGGTGCAGATACGCAGTATTTT. The whole variable domain, filled in from reference TRBV30 and TRBJ2-3, reads SQTIHQWPATLVQPVGSPLSLECTVEGTSNPNLYWYRQAAGRGLQLLFYSVGIGQISSEVPQNLSASRPQDRQFILSSKKLLLSDSGFYLCAWGQGFGADTQYFGPGTRLTVL.